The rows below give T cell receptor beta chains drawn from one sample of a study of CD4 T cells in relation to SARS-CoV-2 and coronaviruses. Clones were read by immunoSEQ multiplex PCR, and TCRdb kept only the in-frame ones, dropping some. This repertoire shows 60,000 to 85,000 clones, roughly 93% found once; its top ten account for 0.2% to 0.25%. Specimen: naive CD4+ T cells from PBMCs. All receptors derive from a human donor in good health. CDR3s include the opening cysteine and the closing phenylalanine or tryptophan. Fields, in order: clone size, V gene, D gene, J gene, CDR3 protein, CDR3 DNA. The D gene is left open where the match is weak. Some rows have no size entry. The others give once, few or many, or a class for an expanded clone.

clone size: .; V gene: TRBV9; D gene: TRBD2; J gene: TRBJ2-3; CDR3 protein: CASSPSGTRYTDTQYF; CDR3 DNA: TGTGCCAGCAGCCCCTCCGGGACTAGGTACACAGATACGCAGTATTTT
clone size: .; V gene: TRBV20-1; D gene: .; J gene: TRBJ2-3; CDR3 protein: CSASFTPDSADTQYF; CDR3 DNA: TGCAGTGCTAGTTTCACCCCGGACAGTGCAGATACGCAGTATTTT
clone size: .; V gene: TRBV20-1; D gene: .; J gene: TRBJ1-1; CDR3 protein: CSASRSPYRDSTEAFF; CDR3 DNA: TGCAGTGCTAGTCGGTCCCCATACAGGGATTCCACTGAAGCTTTCTTT
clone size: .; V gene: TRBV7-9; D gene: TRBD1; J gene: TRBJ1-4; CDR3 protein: CASSSGTGASTNEKLFF; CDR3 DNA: TGTGCCAGCAGCTCCGGGACAGGGGCCTCAACTAATGAAAAACTGTTTTTT
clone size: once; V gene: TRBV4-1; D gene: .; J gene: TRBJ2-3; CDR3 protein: CASSQGLSYSTDTQYF; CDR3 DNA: TGCGCCAGCAGCCAAGGACTTTCCTACTCCACAGATACGCAGTATTTT
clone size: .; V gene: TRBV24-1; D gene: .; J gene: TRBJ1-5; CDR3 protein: CATSNGLGHSNQPQHF; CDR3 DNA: TGTGCCACCAGTAACGGGTTGGGACATAGCAATCAGCCCCAGCATTTT
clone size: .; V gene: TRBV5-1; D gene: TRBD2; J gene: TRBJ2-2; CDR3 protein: CASSGAGGGTGELFF; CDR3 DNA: TGCGCCAGCAGCGGCGCGGGAGGGGGGACCGGGGAGCTGTTTTTT
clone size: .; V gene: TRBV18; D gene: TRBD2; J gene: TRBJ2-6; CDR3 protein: CASSPPSGSSGANVLTF; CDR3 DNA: TGTGCCAGCTCCCCACCTAGCGGGAGTTCTGGGGCCAACGTCCTGACTTTC
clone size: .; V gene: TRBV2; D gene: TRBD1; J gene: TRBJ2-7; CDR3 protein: CASKTGTASYEQYF; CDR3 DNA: TGTGCCAGCAAGACCGGGACAGCATCCTACGAGCAGTACTTC
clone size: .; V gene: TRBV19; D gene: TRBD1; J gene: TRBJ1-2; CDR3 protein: CASSLGQPQNYGYTF; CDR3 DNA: TGTGCCAGTAGTTTGGGACAGCCTCAGAACTATGGCTACACCTTC
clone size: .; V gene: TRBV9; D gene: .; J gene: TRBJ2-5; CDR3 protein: CASSVTTGYQETQYF; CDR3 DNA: TGTGCCAGCAGCGTAACAACCGGCTACCAAGAGACCCAGTACTTC
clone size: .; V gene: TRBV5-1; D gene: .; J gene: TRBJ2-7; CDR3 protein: CASSLEANYEQYF; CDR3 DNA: TGCGCCAGCAGCCTGGAGGCGAATTACGAGCAGTACTTC
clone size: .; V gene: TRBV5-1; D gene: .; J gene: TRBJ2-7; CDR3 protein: CASSSGVVEDEQYF; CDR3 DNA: TGCGCCAGCAGCTCTGGAGTGGTAGAGGACGAGCAGTACTTC
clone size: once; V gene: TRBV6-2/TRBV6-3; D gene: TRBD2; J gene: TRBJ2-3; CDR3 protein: CASSTGTSGGTDTQYF; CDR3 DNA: TGTGCCAGCAGTACCGGGACTAGCGGGGGGACAGATACGCAGTATTTT
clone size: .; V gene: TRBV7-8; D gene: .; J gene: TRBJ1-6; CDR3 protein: CASRSGNSPLHF; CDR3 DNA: TGTGCCAGCAGATCGGGCAATTCACCCCTCCACTTT
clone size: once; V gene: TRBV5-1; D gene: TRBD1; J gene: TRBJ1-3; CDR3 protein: CASSTGQGGNTIYF; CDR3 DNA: TGCGCCAGCAGCACGGGACAGGGTGGAAACACCATATATTTT
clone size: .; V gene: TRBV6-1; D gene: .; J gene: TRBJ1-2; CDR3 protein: CASSEGGSPKDYGYTF; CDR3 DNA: TGTGCCAGCAGTGAAGGGGGCAGCCCAAAGGACTATGGCTACACCTTC
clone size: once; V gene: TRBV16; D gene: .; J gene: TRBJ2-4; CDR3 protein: CASSQEGLAKNIQYF; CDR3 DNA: TGTGCCAGCAGCCAGGAGGGGTTAGCCAAAAACATTCAGTACTTC
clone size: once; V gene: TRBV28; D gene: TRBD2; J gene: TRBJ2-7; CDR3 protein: CASLGGVAYEQYF; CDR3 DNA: TGTGCCAGCCTCGGGGGGGTAGCCTACGAGCAGTACTTC
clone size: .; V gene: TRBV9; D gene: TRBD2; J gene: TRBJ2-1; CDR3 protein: CASSVSGGYNEQFF; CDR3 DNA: TGTGCCAGCAGCGTCAGCGGGGGGTACAATGAGCAGTTCTTC
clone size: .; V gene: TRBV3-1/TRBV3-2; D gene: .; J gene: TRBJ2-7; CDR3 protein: CASSQGTYGNSYEQYF; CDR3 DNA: TGTGCCAGCAGCCAAGGGACTTATGGAAACTCCTACGAGCAGTACTTC
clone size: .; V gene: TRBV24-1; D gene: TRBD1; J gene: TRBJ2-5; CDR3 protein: CATSDPTGPGTQYF; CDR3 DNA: TGTGCCACCAGTGACCCGACAGGGCCGGGGACCCAGTACTTC